The next 32 T cell receptor beta chains were all read from a single sample in a study of T cell repertoires in cytomegalovirus infection. Using its own MiXCR run on the reads, TCRdb lists one record per CDR3 protein. This table has 600,000 to 800,000 distinct CDR3 sequences, roughly 24% appearing once. The sequencing sample was made of CD8+ T cells from PBMCs. All receptors come from a human donor in good health (CMV status not recorded). Some clones in this sample may be carry-over from other donors' samples.

This chain links TRBV4-1 with TRBJ2-1, with a tentative D call TRBD1 (5 bases). Per germline, CDR1 MGHRA and CDR2 YSYEKL. V was clipped by 4 bases and J by 5 bases, with 12 bases between them. The CDR3 runs to 14 residues. CDR3 loop: CASSPATGNNEQFF. The DNA for the CDR3 is TGCGCCAGCAGCCCAGCAACAGGAAACAATGAGCAGTTCTTC.

This clonotype was seen a single time. A much larger clone differs from this one at a single base, so this may be a read error. This chain joins TRBV6-1 and TRBJ2-3; maybe TRBD1 (5 bases). CDR1 and CDR2 from the germline V gene are MNHNS and SASEGT. The CDR3 has 15 residues. The CDR3 is CACRRTGYPRDTQYF. CDR3 bases: TGTGCCTGCAGGCGAACAGGTTATCCTAGGGATACGCAGTATTTT.

The CDR3 DNA reads TGCAGCGTCGTCGGGACAGGGGGCGGGGAAGCTTTCTTT. It is translated as CSVVGTGGGEAFF. This rearrangement joins TRBV29-1 to TRBJ1-1; 12 nucleotides line up with TRBD1. Trimming at V came to 6 bases and at J to 8 bases, leaving 7 bases not matched to a gene. The CDR3 covers 13 residues. Germline values: CDR1 SQVTM, CDR2 ANQGSEA.

Points on this clonotype: This CDR3 fails to terminate in the conserved phenylalanine or tryptophan, so it likely reflects a read error. The rearrangement uses TRBV25-1 and TRBJ2-1; 7 positions match TRBD1. Germline CDR1 and CDR2: MGHDK and SYGVNS. Trimming cost V 4 bases and J 6 bases; bases outside gene matches: 3. The CDR3 runs 13 residues. CDR3 residues: CASSVQGSNEQFS. CDR3 nucleotide sequence: TGTGCCAGCAGTGTACAGGGGTCCAATGAGCAGTTCTCC.

As to this clonotype: The germline gene is not matched at one end of the junction; a read error may be the cause. The chain is built from TRBV10-3 and TRBJ2-1; 12 bases agree with TRBD1. The CDR3 sequence is 17 residues long. CDR1 and CDR2 (germline): ENHRY, SYGVKD. The CDR3 DNA sequence: TGTGCCATCAATGAGCCAAAGGGACAGGGGGCGGACAATGAGCAGTTCTTC. Encoded protein: CAINEPKGQGADNEQFF.

This clonotype has a handful of counts. Germline and junction disagree at one end, which may indicate a read error. The CDR3 region has the DNA TGTGCCAGCAGCCATCCTTTTGAGCGGACCCCGAACACCGGGGAGCTGTTTTTT. Its translation: CASSHPFERTPNTGELFF. This sequence joins TRBV4-1 and TRBJ2-2; D might be TRBD2 (5 bases). Germline V gene data show CDR1 as MGHRA and CDR2 as YSYEKL. The CDR3 spans 18 residues.

This clonotype was seen a handful of times. V gene TRBV6-6 combines with J gene TRBJ2-7; unclear D gene. CDR3 length: 14 residues. Germline-derived CDR1 and CDR2 are MNHNY and SVGAGI (reference sequence). The V and J ends lost 2 bases and 3 bases respectively, with 11 bases between them. This CDR3 reads CASSYEVAIYEQYV. CDR3 in DNA: TGTGCCAGCAGTTACGAGGTGGCGATCTACGAGCAGTACGTC.

The genes are TRBV2 and TRBJ2-2; 8 bases line up with TRBD1. With 11 bases clipped from V and 6 bases from J, the junction kept 14 bases outside the gene matches. This CDR3 is 15 amino acids long. CDR1 SNHLY and CDR2 FYNNEI come from the germline V gene. The CDR3 spells CALLNPRQGSGELFF. CDR3 nucleotides: TGTGCCCTCTTGAATCCAAGACAGGGGTCCGGGGAGCTGTTTTTT.

The chain employs TRBV6-2 or TRBV6-3 and TRBJ2-1; no firm D call. The CDR3 has 14 residues. Germline CDR1 is MNHEY and CDR2 is SVGEGT. V dropped 7 bases and J dropped 3 bases, with 13 bases sitting between them. The CDR3 spells CASTPGPLYNEQFF. For the CDR3, the DNA is TGTGCCAGCACCCCCGGGCCCCTCTACAATGAGCAGTTCTTC.

This clonotype occurred a few times. This chain joins TRBV5-4 and TRBJ1-2; D is ambiguous. The germline V and J ends were trimmed by 4 bases and 5 bases, with 21 bases remaining between them. Germline CDR1 reads SGHNT; CDR2 reads YYREEE (reference sequence). This CDR3 comprises 16 residues. The chain's CDR3 is CASSPEGVGILYGYTF. In nucleotides, the CDR3 is TGTGCCAGCAGCCCTGAAGGCGTAGGGATCCTTTATGGCTACACCTTC.

This clonotype was recorded many times. The chain joins TRBV7-9 to TRBJ1-4; a possible D gene is TRBD1 (5 bases). CDR3 size: 15 residues. The V and J ends lost 5 bases and 3 bases respectively, with 13 bases between them. Germline CDR1 reads SEHNR; CDR2 reads FQNEAQ (reference sequence). CDR3 DNA sequence: TGTGCCAGCAGCCCTCCAGGGAAACCTAATGAAAAACTGTTTTTT. This translates into CASSPPGKPNEKLFF.

This chain uses TRBV20-1 with TRBJ1-2; D gene ambiguous. This CDR3 has 15 amino acids. Germline V lookup: CDR1 DFQATT, CDR2 SNEGSKA (reference sequence). V dropped 2 bases and J dropped 0 bases, with 13 bases sitting between them. The CDR3, as DNA: TGCAGTGCTAGATCCCCCTTAGGGACTAACTATGGCTACACCTTC. Encoded protein: CSARSPLGTNYGYTF.

This clonotype was seen a handful of times. The genes are TRBV20-1 and TRBJ1-3, with D tentatively TRBD1 (5 bases). The CDR3 contains 15 residues. Germline lookup yields CDR1 DFQATT and CDR2 SNEGSKA (reference sequence). V was clipped by 3 bases and J by 4 bases, with 16 bases between them. The chain's CDR3 is CSASPTGSVGNTIYF. As DNA, the CDR3 is TGCAGTGCTAGCCCCACAGGATCAGTCGGAAACACCATATATTTT.

This clonotype was seen a handful of times. The chain recombines TRBV4-1 with TRBJ2-1; no reliable D call. This CDR3 region has 17 residues. Trimming stripped 5 bases from V and 7 bases from J, with 24 bases between. The germline CDR1 and CDR2 sequences are MGHRA and YSYEKL. CDR3 in DNA: TGCGCCAGCAGCAGAGGCCATCCTTCGATCCAGGCGAATGAGCAGTTCTTC. Its protein is CASSRGHPSIQANEQFF.

The J gene is TRBJ1-1, the V gene TRBV4-1, with 8 nucleotides matching TRBD1. V trimming: 1 base; J trimming: 4 bases; junction bases outside the gene matches: 2. CDR1 is MGHRA and CDR2 is YSYEKL in the germline V gene. The CDR3 totals 14 residues. The CDR3 DNA sequence: TGCGCCAGCAGCCAAGGGGACAGGTTCACTGAAGCTTTCTTT. Its translation: CASSQGDRFTEAFF.

The J gene is TRBJ2-5, the V gene TRBV12-3 or TRBV12-4; 8 nucleotides match TRBD1. J lost 3 bases, V lost 6 bases, and 15 bases had no gene match. This CDR3 has 17 residues. The CDR3 DNA follows: TGTGCCAGCAGCTATGGACAGGGTTTAAGTTTAGAAGAGACCCAGTACTTC. This gives the protein CASSYGQGLSLEETQYF.

This clonotype showed up many times. J is TRBJ2-2 and V is TRBV7-2; D uncertain. This CDR3 region has 15 residues. Deletions cut 6 bases from V and 4 bases from J, with 15 bases between. Germline V gene sequence: CDR1 SGHTA, CDR2 FQGNSA. The CDR3 DNA sequence: TGTGCCAGCAGGCCCCGACTGGATTTCACCGGGGAGCTGTTTTTT. Translation: CASRPRLDFTGELFF.

The chain uses TRBV7-9 and TRBJ1-5; D gene uncertain. The CDR3 runs 15 residues. The V end lost 4 bases, the J end lost 1 base, and 11 bases lay between the germline ends. Germline-derived CDR1 and CDR2 are SEHNR and FQNEAQ (reference sequence). The CDR3 nucleotides read TGTGCCAGCAGCTCCTCGGGTTCCAGCAATCAGCCCCAGCATTTT. Its translation: CASSSSGSSNQPQHF.

The genes are TRBV6-2 or TRBV6-3 and TRBJ2-5; D is unclear. This CDR3 comprises 11 residues. Germline V gives CDR1 MNHEY, CDR2 SVGEGT. Between the trimmed V and J ends, which lost 8 bases and 5 bases, there was a span of 9 bases. The CDR3 sequence is CASPAIETQYF. The CDR3 DNA follows: TGTGCCAGCCCCGCAATTGAGACCCAGTACTTC.

There are a few counts of this clonotype. The chain combines TRBV2 with TRBJ1-5; D ambiguous. CDR3 size: 14 residues. V was clipped by 7 bases and J by 0 bases, with 10 bases between them. Germline CDR1 SNHLY, CDR2 FYNNEI. The CDR3 region has the DNA TGTGCCAGCACCCTATTCGATAGCAATCAGCCCCAGCATTTT. It encodes CASTLFDSNQPQHF.

This clonotype came up many times. The V and J genes are TRBV7-2 and TRBJ1-2; D is ambiguous. Germline loops: CDR1 SGHTA, CDR2 FQGNSA. This CDR3 spans 15 amino acids. V was trimmed by 3 bases and J by 0 bases, leaving 11 bases between them. The CDR3 reads CASSFPWLSNYGYTF. CDR3 DNA sequence: TGTGCCAGCAGCTTTCCCTGGTTATCTAACTATGGCTACACCTTC. Combining the CDR3 with reference TRBV7-2 and TRBJ1-2 gives the whole variable domain GAGVSQSPSNKVTEKGKDVELRCDPISGHTALYWYRQSLGQGLEFLIYFQGNSAPDKSGLPSDRFSAERTGGSVSTLTIQRTQQEDSAVYLCASSFPWLSNYGYTFGSGTRLTVV.

This clonotype was seen only a few times. V usage is TRBV10-3 and J usage is TRBJ2-2; no definite D call. CDR3 size: 18 residues. V gave up 6 bases and J gave up 1 base, with 21 bases separating them. Germline assignment: CDR1 ENHRY and CDR2 SYGVKD. The CDR3 loop is CAIRIDLSRSRNTGELFF. The CDR3 DNA reads as TGTGCCATCAGAATAGACTTATCGCGAAGTCGGAACACCGGGGAGCTGTTTTTT.

The chain uses TRBV7-7 and TRBJ2-7, with 11 bases identical to TRBD1. The V gene's germline CDR1 is SSHAT and CDR2 FNYEAQ (reference sequence). CDR3 size: 15 residues. DNA of the CDR3: TGTGCTAGCAGCCCCCGGGGGACAGGGGGGACCGAGCAGTACGTC. It encodes CASSPRGTGGTEQYV.

In this sample, this clonotype turned up a few times. In DNA, the CDR3 is TGTGCCAGCAGCCAAGAGGGGTCAGGCCTTCGCCACCAAGAGACCCAGTACTTC. Its protein is CASSQEGSGLRHQETQYF. V and J are TRBV4-2 and TRBJ2-5; D not certain. V lost 0 bases and J lost 0, with 17 bases in between. CDR3 length equals 18 residues. Germline V gene lookup returns CDR1 LGHNA and CDR2 YNFKEQ.

The chain has TRBV9 and TRBJ2-2; 9 bases match TRBD2. The germline gives CDR1 SGDLS, CDR2 YYNGEE. The CDR3 totals 16 residues. Trimming took 3 bases from V and 1 from J; bases not matched to a gene: 4. This CDR3 is CASSGRGGENTGELFF. CDR3 DNA: TGTGCCAGCAGCGGACGCGGGGGGGAGAACACCGGGGAGCTGTTTTTT.

V gene TRBV29-1 combines with J gene TRBJ1-2; 8 bases fit TRBD1. Germline V gene data show CDR1 as SQVTM and CDR2 as ANQGSEA. This CDR3 is built from 12 residues. J was trimmed by 4 bases and V by 8 bases; bases with no gene match: 6. The CDR3, as DNA: TGCAGCACCCGACAGGGGACCTATGGCTACACCTTC. Encoded protein: CSTRQGTYGYTF.

This clonotype was seen a handful of times. The chain joins TRBV2 to TRBJ1-2; possible D gene TRBD1, 5 bases. Trimming pared 1 base from V and 8 bases from J, leaving 20 bases between. Germline CDR1 is SNHLY and CDR2 is FYNNEI. CDR3 length: 16 residues. In DNA, the CDR3 is TGTGCCAGCAGTGAAGATAAGGGCAGGGCAAGAGTAGGCTACACCTTC. It encodes CASSEDKGRARVGYTF.

V usage is TRBV6-2 or TRBV6-3 and J usage is TRBJ2-6; 7 nucleotides agree with TRBD1. Germline trimming cut 4 bases from V and 0 bases from J; bases unmatched to any gene: 3. Per the germline V gene, CDR1 is MNHEY and CDR2 is SVGEGT. This CDR3 has 16 amino acids. The CDR3: CASSLQGYSGANVLTF. Here the CDR3 DNA reads TGTGCCAGCAGTTTACAGGGGTACTCTGGGGCCAACGTCCTGACTTTC.

V usage is TRBV20-1 and J usage is TRBJ2-1; tentative D call: TRBD2 (5 bases). Germline CDR1 is DFQATT and CDR2 is SNEGSKA (reference sequence). Trimming took 2 bases from V and 9 from J, leaving 8 bases between them. The length of the CDR3 is 11 residues. The CDR3 DNA is TGCAGTGCTAGAACCGGAGGTGAGCAGTTCTTC. Translating it yields CSARTGGEQFF.

This clonotype was recorded a few times. This chain uses TRBV25-1 with TRBJ1-5; no clear D gene. V lost 4 bases and J 4 bases, leaving 8 bases between the germline ends. The CDR3 spans 13 residues. Germline-derived CDR1 and CDR2 are MGHDK and SYGVNS. CDR3 amino acids: CASSVGINQPQHF. Written as DNA, the CDR3 is TGTGCCAGCAGTGTGGGTATTAATCAGCCCCAGCATTTT. The whole variable domain, filled in from reference TRBV25-1 and TRBJ1-5, reads EADIYQTPRYLVIGTGKKITLECSQTMGHDKMYWYQQDPGMELHLIHYSYGVNSTEKGDLSSESTVSRIRTEHFPLTLESARPSHTSQYLCASSVGINQPQHFGDGTRLSIL.

This chain's CDR3 is CASHRGHADTQYF. CDR3 nucleotides: TGTGCCAGCCACAGGGGGCACGCAGATACGCAGTATTTT. The rearrangement uses TRBV25-1 and TRBJ2-3; TRBD1 agrees at 9 bases. Germline trimming cut 8 bases from V and 4 bases from J; bases unmatched to any gene: 4. The V gene's germline CDR1 is MGHDK and CDR2 SYGVNS. This CDR3 region has 13 residues.

In its sample, this clonotype was seen many times. The chain joins TRBV7-9 to TRBJ1-1; 11 positions agree with TRBD1. This CDR3 region has 14 residues. Looked up from germline, CDR1 is SEHNR and CDR2 is FQNEAQ (reference sequence). V lost 4 bases to trimming and J lost 2 bases; unmatched junction nucleotides: 0. The CDR3 region has the DNA TGTGCCAGCAGCTGGACAGGGGGCAACACTGAAGCTTTCTTT. It is translated as CASSWTGGNTEAFF.